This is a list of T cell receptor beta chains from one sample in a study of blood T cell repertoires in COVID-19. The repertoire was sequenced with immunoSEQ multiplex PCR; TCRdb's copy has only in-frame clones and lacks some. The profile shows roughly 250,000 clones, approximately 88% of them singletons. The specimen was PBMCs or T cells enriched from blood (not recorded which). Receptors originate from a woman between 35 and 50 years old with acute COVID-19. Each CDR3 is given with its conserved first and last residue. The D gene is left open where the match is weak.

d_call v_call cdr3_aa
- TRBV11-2 CASSLDLWQGQEKLFF
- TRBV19 CASSIDGEGSNQPQHF
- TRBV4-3 CASSQDRYPGVFEKLFF
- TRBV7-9 CASSLPNRQETQYF
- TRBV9 CASSATGSRASVEQFF
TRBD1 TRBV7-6 CASSPRQGNWGYTF
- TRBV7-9 CASSSPTLHTEAFF
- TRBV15 CATRGDGSYEQYF
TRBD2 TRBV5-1 CASSSGTSGILSYNEQFF
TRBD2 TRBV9 CASSSSGYNEQFF
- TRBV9 CASSVASYEQFF
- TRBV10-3 CAISDGRDGETQYF
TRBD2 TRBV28 CATLKEGRADTQYF
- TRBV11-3 CASSSGAYEQYF
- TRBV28 CASSLWGAQANEKLFF
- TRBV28 CASSLPGVYGYTF
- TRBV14 CASSPAVPYYGYTF
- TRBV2 CASSEAGAYSNQPQHF
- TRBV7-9 CASSQVNYNEQFF
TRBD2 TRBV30 CAWSITRTSGMGDEQFF
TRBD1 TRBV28 CASSSGTGITGELFF
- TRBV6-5 CASSYSSRGYEQYF
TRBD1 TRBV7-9 CASSLGDRDNTEAFF
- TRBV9 CASSVLASNNEQFF
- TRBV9 CASSSNLRGRTEAFF
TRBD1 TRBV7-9 CASSPGWTGGVGGYTF
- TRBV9 CASSVVAPTGNTEAFF
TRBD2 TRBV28 CASSLRGRPRTDTQYF